These T cell receptor beta chains were read from a single sample in a study of T cells of healthy individuals. One entry per CDR3 protein results from TCRdb running MiXCR on the 5' RACE reads. The table shows tens of thousands of distinct CDR3 sequences, with roughly 5.1% occurring only once. The receptors were gathered from a female donor in good health. The conserved cysteine and the conserved F or W are not part of the CDR3 here. A D gene is named only where the DNA matches it firmly.

D	V	J	CDR3
NA	TRBV4-3	TRBJ2-3	ASSRLGPAGEDTQY
TRBD2	TRBV11-2	TRBJ2-5	ASSLLTSGQETQY
NA	TRBV20-1	TRBJ2-4	SAEKLSGNIQY
NA	TRBV27	TRBJ1-6	ASSLGNSPLH
NA	TRBV27	TRBJ2-5	ASSLSGEVYQETQY
NA	TRBV11-2	TRBJ1-1	ASSLSGYRNTEAF
TRBD2	TRBV2	TRBJ2-1	ASKTSGNEQF
TRBD2	TRBV4-3	TRBJ2-1	ASSQGSGRTTYNEQF
NA	TRBV7-9	TRBJ2-7	ASSFAGIHEQY
TRBD2	TRBV12-3/TRBV12-4	TRBJ2-3	ASSRTSGSWSTDTQY
NA	TRBV13	TRBJ1-1	ASSSKREMNTEAF
TRBD2	TRBV5-6	TRBJ2-5	ASSLARTSKETQY
NA	TRBV6-2/TRBV6-3	TRBJ2-1	ASSYSRTGGSYNEQF
NA	TRBV5-5	TRBJ2-5	ASSPRQIQETQY
NA	TRBV20-1	TRBJ1-1	SAAMHGTEAF
TRBD2	TRBV2	TRBJ2-7	ASNERGLYEQY
NA	TRBV7-9	TRBJ1-1	ASSFSTDEAF
NA	TRBV6-1	TRBJ1-2	ASSEAPSSNYGYT
TRBD1	TRBV2	TRBJ2-6	ASSSTGAHSGANVLT
TRBD2	TRBV7-2	TRBJ2-7	ASSLAGGKEQY
NA	TRBV29-1	TRBJ1-2	SVGGGSSYGYT
TRBD1	TRBV2	TRBJ2-7	ADRDRYSYEQY
NA	TRBV2	TRBJ1-4	ASSSGTAATNEKLF
NA	TRBV7-9	TRBJ2-7	ASSFPRGSYEQY
TRBD2	TRBV10-3	TRBJ2-3	AISARTSGRAYSTQY
TRBD2	TRBV6-6	TRBJ2-7	ASCGSGTSYEQY
NA	TRBV20-1	TRBJ2-7	SASPAGRYEQY
TRBD2	TRBV20-1	TRBJ2-1	SARDSGGEQF
TRBD1	TRBV29-1	TRBJ2-7	SVLTDRGTYEQY
TRBD1	TRBV30	TRBJ1-5	AWAAGTGGFQPQH
TRBD2	TRBV20-1	TRBJ2-5	SARIAGQETQY
TRBD1	TRBV29-1	TRBJ1-5	SAKRGQGSPQH
NA	TRBV9	TRBJ2-3	ASSVGQVDFTDTQY
TRBD2	TRBV7-8	TRBJ2-4	ASSSPPRGRGDIQY
NA	TRBV4-2	TRBJ2-6	ASTPHWGSGANVLT
NA	TRBV12-3/TRBV12-4	TRBJ1-2	ASSLRHVYGYT
NA	TRBV2	TRBJ2-1	ASRTYGTPYNEQF
NA	TRBV7-2	TRBJ1-1	ASSPQPLRLPVIEAF
TRBD1	TRBV6-5	TRBJ2-1	ASSYNRGPYNEQF
NA	TRBV6-2/TRBV6-3	TRBJ2-1	ASSPLGGIAASSYNEQF
NA	TRBV5-6	TRBJ1-1	ASSLGVLLNTEAF
TRBD2	TRBV7-2	TRBJ2-3	ASRRTSGVPDTQY
TRBD1	TRBV4-2	TRBJ1-4	ASSQLKDRANEKLF
NA	TRBV11-2	TRBJ1-2	ASRPLRGKDYGYT
TRBD1	TRBV6-5	TRBJ2-7	ASLRRSGTGNEQY
NA	TRBV5-1	TRBJ2-2	ASSLEATSNTGELF
NA	TRBV29-1	TRBJ2-3	SVGDTDTQY
TRBD2	TRBV14	TRBJ2-1	ASSQGLAGVYNEQF
NA	TRBV30	TRBJ2-2	AWTDYTGELF
TRBD2	TRBV6-5	TRBJ2-3	ASSLLAGLTDTQY
TRBD1	TRBV20-1	TRBJ1-1	SARTDRGRTEAF
NA	TRBV7-2	TRBJ2-1	ASSPGPTYNEQF
TRBD2	TRBV7-2	TRBJ2-1	ASRPPGLAGDNEQF
NA	TRBV20-1	TRBJ1-5	SASPNNVGQPQH